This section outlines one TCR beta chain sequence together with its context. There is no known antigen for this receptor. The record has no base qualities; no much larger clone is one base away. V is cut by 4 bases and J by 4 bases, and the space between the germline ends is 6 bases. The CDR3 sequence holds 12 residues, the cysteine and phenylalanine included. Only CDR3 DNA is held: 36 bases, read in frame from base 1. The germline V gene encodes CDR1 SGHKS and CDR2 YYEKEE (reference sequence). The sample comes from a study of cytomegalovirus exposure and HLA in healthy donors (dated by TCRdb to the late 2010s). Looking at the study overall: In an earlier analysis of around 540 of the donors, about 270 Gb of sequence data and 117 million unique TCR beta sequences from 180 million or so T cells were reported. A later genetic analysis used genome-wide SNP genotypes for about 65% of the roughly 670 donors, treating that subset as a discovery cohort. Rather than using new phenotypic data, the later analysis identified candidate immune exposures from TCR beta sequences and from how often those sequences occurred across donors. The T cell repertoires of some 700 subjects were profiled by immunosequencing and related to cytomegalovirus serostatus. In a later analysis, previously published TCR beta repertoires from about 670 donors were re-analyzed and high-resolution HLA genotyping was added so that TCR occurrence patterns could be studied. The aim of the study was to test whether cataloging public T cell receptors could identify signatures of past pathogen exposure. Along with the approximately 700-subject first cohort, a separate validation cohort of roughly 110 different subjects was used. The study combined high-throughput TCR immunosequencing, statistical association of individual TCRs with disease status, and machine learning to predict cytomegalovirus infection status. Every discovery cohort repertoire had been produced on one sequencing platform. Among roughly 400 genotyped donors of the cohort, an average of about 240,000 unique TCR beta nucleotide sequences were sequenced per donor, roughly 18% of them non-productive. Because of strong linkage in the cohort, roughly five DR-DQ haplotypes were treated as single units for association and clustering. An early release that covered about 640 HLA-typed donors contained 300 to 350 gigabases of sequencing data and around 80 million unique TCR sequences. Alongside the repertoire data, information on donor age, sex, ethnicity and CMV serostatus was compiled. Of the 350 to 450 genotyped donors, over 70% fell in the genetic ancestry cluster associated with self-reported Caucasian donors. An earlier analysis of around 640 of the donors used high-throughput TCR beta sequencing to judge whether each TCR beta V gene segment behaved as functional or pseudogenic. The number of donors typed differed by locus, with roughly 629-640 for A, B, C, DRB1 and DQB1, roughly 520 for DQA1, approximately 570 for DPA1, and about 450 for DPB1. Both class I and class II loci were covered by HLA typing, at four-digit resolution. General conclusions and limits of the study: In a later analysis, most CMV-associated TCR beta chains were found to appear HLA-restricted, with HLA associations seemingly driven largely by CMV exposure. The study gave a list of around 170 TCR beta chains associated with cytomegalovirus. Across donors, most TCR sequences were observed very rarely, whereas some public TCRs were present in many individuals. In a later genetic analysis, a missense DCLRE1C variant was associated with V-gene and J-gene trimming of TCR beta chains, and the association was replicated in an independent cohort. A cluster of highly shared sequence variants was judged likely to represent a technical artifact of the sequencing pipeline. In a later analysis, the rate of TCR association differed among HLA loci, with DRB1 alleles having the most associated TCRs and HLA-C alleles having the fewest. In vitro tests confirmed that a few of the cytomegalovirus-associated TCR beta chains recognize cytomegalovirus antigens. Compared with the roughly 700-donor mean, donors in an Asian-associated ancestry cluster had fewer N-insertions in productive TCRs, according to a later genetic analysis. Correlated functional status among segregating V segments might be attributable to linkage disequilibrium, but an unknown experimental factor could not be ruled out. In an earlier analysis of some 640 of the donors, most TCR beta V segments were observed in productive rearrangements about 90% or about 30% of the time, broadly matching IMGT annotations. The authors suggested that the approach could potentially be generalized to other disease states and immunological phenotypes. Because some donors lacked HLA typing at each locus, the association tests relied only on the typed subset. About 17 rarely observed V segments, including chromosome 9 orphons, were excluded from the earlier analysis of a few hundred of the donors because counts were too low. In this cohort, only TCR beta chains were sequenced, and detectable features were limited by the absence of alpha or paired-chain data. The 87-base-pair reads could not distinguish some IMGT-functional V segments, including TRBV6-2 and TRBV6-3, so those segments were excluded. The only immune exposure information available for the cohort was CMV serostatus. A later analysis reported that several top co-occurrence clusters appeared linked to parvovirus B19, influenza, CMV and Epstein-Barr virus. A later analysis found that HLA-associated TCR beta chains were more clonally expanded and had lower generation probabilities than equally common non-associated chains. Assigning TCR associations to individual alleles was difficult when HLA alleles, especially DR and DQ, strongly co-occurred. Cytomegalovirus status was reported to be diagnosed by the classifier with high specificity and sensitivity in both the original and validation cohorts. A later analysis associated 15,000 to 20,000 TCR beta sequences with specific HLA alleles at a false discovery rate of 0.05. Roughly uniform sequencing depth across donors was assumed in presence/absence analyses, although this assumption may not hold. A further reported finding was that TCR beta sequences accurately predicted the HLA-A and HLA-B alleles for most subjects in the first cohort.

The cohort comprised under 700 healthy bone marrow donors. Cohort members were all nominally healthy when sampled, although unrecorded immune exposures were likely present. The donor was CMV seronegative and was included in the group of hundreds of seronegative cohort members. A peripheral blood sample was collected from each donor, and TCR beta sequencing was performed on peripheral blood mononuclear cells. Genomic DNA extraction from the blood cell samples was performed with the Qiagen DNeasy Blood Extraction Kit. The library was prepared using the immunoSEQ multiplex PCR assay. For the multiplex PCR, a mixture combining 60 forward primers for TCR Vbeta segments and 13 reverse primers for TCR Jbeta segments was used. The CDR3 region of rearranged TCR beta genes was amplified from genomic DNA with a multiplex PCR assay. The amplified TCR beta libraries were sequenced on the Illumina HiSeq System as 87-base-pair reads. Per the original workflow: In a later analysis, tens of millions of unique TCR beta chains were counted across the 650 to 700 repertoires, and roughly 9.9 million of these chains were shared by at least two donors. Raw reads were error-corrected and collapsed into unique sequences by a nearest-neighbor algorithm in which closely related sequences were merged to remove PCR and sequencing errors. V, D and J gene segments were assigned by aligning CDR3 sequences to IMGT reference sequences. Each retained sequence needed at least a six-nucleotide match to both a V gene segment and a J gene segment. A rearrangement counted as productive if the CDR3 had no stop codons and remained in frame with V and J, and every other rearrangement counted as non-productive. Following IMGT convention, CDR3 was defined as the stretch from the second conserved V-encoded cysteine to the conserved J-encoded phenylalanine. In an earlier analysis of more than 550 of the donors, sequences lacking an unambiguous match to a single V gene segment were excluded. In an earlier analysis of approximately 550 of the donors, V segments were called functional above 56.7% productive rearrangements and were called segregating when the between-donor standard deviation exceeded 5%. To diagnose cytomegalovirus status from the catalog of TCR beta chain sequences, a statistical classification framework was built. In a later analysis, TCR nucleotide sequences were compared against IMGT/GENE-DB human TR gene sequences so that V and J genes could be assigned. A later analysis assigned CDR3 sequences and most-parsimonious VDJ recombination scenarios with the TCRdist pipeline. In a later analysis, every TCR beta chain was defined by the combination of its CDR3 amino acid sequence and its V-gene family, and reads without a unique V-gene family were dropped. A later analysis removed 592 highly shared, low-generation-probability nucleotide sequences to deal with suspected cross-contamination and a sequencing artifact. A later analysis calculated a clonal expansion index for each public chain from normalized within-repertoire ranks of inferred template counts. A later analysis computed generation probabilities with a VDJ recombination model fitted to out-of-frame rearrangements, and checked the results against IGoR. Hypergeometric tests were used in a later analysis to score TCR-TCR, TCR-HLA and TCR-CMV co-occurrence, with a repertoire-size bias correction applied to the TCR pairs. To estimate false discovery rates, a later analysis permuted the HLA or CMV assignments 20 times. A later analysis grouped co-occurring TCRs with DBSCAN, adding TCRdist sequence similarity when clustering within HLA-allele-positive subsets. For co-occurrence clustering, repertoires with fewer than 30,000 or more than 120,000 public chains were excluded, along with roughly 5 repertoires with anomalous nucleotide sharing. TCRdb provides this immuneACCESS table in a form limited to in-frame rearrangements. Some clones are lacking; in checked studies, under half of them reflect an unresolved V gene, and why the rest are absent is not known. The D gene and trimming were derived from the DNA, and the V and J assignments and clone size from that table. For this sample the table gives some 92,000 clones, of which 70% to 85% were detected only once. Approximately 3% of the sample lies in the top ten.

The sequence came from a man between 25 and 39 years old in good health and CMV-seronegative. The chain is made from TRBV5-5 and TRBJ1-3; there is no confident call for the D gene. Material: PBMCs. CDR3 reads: CASSLGGNTIYF. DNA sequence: TGTGCCAGCAGCCTAGGAGGAAACACCATATATTTT.